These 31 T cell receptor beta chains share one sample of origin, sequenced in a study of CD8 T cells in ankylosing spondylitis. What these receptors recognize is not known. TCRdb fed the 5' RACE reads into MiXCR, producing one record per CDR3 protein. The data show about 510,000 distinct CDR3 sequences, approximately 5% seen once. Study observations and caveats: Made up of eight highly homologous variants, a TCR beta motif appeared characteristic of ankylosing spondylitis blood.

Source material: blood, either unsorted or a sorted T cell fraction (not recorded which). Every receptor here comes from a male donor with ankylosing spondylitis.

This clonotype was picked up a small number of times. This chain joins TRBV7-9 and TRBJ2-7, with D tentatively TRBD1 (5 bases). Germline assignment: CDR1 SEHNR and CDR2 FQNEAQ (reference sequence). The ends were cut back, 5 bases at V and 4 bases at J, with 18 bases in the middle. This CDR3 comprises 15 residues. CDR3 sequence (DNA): TGTGCCAGCAGCCTCCCCCAAGGGGCTCCATACGAGCAGTACTTC. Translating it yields CASSLPQGAPYEQYF.

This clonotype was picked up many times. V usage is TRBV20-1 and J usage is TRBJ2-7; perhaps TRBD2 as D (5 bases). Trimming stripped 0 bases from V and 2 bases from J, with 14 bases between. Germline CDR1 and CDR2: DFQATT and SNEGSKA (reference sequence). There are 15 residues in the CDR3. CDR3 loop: CSARDPGKGTYEQYF. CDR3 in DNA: TGCAGTGCTAGAGATCCGGGGAAAGGGACCTACGAGCAGTACTTC.

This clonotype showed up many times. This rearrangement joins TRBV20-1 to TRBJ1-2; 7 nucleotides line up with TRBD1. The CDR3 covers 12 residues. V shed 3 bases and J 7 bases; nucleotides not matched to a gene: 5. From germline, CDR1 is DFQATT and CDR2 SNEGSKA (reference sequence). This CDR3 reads CSASLQGSGYTF. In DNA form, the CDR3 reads TGCAGTGCTAGCCTACAGGGGTCTGGCTACACCTTC.

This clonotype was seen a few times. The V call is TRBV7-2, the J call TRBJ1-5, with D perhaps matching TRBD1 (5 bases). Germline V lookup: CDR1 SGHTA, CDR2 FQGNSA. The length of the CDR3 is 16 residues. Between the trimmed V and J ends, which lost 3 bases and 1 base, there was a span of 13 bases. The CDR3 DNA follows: TGTGCCAGCAGCTTGACGGGACGGAGAAGCAATCAGCCCCAGCATTTT. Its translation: CASSLTGRRSNQPQHF.

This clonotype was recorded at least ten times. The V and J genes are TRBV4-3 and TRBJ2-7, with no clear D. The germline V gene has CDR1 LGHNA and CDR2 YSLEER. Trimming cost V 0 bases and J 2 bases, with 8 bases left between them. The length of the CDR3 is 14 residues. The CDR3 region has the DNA TGCGCCAGCAGCCAAGATCCGATTACCTACGAGCAGTACTTC. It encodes CASSQDPITYEQYF.

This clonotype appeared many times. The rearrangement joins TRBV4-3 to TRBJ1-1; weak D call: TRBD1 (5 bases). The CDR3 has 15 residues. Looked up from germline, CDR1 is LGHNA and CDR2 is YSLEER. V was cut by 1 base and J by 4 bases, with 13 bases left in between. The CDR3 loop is CASSQGLIQGTEAFF. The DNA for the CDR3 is TGCGCCAGCAGCCAAGGTCTTATTCAGGGCACTGAAGCTTTCTTT.

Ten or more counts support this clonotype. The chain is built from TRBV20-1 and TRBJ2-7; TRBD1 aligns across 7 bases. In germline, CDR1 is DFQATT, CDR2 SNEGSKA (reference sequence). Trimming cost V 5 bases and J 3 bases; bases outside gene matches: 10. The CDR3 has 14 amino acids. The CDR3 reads CSARNRDRGYEQYF. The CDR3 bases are TGCAGTGCTCGGAACCGGGACAGAGGCTACGAGCAGTACTTC.

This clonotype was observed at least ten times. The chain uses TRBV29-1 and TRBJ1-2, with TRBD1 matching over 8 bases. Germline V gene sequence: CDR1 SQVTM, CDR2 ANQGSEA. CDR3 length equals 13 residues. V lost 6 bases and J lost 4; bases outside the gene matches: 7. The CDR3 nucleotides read TGCAGCGTGTATGGGGACAGGTCCTATGGCTACACCTTC. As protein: CSVYGDRSYGYTF. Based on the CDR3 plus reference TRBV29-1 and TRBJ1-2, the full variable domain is SAVISQKPSRDICQRGTSLTIQCQVDSQVTMMFWYRQQPGQSLTLIATANQGSEATYESGFVIDKFPISRPNLTFSTLTVSNMSPEDSSIYLCSVYGDRSYGYTFGSGTRLTVV.

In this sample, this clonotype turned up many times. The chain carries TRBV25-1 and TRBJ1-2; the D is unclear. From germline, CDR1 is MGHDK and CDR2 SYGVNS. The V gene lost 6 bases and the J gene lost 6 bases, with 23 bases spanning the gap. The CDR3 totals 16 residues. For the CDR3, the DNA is TGTGCCAGCAGAAATCCCGGGCTTCTGGGAACGAATGGCTACACCTTC. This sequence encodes CASRNPGLLGTNGYTF.

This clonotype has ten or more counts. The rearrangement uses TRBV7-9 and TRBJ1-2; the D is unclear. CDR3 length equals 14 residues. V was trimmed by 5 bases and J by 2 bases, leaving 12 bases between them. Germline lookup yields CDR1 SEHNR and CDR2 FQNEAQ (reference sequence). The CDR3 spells CASSLLGENYGYTF. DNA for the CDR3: TGTGCCAGCAGCCTGCTCGGGGAGAACTATGGCTACACCTTC.

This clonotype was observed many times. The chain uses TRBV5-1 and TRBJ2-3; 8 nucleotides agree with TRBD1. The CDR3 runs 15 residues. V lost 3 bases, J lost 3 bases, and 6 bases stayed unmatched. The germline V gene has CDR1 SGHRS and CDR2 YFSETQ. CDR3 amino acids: CASSSQGASTDTQYF. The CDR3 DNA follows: TGCGCCAGCAGCTCTCAGGGGGCTAGTACAGATACGCAGTATTTT.

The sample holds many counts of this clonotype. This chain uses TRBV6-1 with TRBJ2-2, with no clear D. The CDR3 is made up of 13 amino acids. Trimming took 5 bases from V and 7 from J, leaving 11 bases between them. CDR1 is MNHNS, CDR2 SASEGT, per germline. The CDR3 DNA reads TGTGCCAGCAGTCCGTCCTCCTTCGGGGAGCTGTTTTTT. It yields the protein CASSPSSFGELFF.

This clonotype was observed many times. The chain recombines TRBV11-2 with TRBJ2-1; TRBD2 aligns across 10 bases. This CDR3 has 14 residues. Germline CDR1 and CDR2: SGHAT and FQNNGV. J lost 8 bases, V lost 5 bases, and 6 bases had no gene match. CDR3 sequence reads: CASSPGLAKHEQFF. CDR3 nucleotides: TGTGCCAGCAGCCCGGGACTAGCGAAACATGAGCAGTTCTTC.

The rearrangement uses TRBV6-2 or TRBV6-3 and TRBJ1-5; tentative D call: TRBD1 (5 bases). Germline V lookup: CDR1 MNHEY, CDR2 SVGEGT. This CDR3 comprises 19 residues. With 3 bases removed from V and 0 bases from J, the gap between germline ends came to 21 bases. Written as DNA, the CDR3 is TGTGCCAGCAGTTATCCTCCGGGACGGCTAATCCATAGCAATCAGCCCCAGCATTTT. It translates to CASSYPPGRLIHSNQPQHF.

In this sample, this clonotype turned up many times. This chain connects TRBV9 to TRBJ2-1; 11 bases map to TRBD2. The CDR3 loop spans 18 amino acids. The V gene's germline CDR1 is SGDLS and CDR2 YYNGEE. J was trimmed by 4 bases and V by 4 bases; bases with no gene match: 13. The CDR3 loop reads CASSPRVVAGGQYNEQFF. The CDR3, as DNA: TGTGCCAGCAGCCCCCGGGTTGTAGCGGGGGGGCAGTACAATGAGCAGTTCTTC.

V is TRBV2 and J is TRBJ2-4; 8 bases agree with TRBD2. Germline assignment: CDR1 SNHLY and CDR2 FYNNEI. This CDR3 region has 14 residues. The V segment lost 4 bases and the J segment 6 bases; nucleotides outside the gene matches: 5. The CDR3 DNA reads TGTGCCAGCAGTGGGGAAAGCGGGGGAAACATTCAGTACTTC. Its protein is CASSGESGGNIQYF.

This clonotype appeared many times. In nucleotides, the CDR3 is TGCGCCAGCAGCCGCCGGCAGGGAGGCGGTGAAAAACTGTTTTTT. It specifies CASSRRQGGGEKLFF. This chain uses TRBV5-1 with TRBJ1-4; the D gene is possibly TRBD1 (5 bases). Germline V gives CDR1 SGHRS, CDR2 YFSETQ. With 4 bases removed from V and 7 bases from J, the gap between germline ends came to 17 bases. The CDR3 runs 15 residues.

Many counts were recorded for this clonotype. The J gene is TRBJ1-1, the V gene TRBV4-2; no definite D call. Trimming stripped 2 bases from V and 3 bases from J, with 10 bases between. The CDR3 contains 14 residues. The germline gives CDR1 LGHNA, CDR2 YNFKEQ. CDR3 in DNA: TGTGCCAGCAGCCAAAGGGTGGAGGACACTGAAGCTTTCTTT. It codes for CASSQRVEDTEAFF.

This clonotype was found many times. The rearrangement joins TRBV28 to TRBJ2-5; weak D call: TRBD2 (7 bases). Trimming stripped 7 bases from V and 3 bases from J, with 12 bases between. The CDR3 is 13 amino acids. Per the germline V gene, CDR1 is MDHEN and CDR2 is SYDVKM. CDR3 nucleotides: TGTGCCAGCAATTGGGGGGGCGAAGAGACCCAGTACTTC. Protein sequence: CASNWGGEETQYF.

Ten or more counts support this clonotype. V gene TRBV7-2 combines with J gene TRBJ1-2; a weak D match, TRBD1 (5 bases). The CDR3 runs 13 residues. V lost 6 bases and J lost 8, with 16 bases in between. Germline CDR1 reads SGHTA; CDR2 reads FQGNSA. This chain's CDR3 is CASSLTPGVGYTF. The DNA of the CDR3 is TGTGCCAGCAGTTTAACTCCGGGGGTGGGCTACACCTTC.

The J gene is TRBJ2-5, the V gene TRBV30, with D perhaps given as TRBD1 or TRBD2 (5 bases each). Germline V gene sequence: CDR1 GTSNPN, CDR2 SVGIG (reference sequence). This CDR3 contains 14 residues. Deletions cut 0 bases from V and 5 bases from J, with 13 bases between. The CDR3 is CAWSVHEGKETQYF. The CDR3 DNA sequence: TGTGCCTGGAGTGTACATGAGGGGAAGGAGACCCAGTACTTC. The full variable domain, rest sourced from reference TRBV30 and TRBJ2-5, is SQTIHQWPATLVQPVGSPLSLECTVEGTSNPNLYWYRQAAGRGLQLLFYSVGIGQISSEVPQNLSASRPQDRQFILSSKKLLLSDSGFYLCAWSVHEGKETQYFGPGTRLLVL.

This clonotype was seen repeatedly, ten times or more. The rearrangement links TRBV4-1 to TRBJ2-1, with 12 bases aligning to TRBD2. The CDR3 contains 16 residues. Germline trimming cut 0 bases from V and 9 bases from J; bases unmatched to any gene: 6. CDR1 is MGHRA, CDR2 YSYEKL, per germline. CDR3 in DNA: TGCGCCAGCAGCCAAGAATGGCTAGCGGGAGGGGTTGAGCAGTTCTTC. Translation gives CASSQEWLAGGVEQFF.

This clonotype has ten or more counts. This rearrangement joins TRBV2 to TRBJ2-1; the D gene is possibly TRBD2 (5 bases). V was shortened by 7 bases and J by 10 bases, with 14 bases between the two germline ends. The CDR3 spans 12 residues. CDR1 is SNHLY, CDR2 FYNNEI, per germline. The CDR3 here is CASNGVFREQFF. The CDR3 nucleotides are TGTGCCAGCAACGGGGTCTTCCGAGAGCAGTTCTTC. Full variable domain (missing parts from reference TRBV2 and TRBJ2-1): EPEVTQTPSHQVTQMGQEVILRCVPISNHLYFYWYRQILGQKVEFLVSFYNNEISEKSEIFDDQFSVERPDGSNFTLKIRSTKLEDSAMYFCASNGVFREQFFGPGTRLTVL.

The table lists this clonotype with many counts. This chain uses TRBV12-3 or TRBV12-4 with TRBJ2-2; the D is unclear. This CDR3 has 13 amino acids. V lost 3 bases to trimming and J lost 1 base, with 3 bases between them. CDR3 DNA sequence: TGTGCCAGCAGTTTGAAGAACACCGGGGAGCTGTTTTTT. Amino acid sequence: CASSLKNTGELFF.

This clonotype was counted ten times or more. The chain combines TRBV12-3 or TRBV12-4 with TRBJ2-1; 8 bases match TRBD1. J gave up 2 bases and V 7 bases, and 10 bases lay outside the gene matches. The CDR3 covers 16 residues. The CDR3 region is CASKKRTGSPYNEQFF. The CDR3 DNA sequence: TGTGCCAGCAAAAAGAGGACAGGGAGTCCCTACAATGAGCAGTTCTTC.

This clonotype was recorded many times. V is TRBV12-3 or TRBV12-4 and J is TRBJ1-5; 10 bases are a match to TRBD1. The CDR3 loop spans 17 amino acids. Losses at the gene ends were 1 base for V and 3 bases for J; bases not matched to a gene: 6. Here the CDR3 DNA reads TGTGCCAGCAGTTTAGGACAGGGGGCAATTTACAATCAGCCCCAGCATTTT. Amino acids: CASSLGQGAIYNQPQHF.

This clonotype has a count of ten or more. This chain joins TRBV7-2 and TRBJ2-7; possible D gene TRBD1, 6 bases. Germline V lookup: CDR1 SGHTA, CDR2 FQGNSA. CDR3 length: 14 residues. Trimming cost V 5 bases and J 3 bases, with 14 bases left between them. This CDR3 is CASSLEGQFYEQYF. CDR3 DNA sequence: TGTGCCAGCAGCCTCGAAGGACAGTTCTACGAGCAGTACTTC.

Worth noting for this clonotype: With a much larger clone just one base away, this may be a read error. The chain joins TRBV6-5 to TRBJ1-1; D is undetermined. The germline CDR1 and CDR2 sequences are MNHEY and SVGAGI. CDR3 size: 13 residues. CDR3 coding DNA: TGTGCCAGCAGTTACCAGCCAGACACTCAAGCTTACTTT. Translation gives CASSYQPDTQAYF.

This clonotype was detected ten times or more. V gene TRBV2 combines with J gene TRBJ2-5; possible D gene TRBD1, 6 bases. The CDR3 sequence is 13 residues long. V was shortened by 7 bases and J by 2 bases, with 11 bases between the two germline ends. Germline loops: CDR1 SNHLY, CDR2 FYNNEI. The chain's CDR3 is CASTGGQQETQYF. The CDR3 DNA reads TGTGCCAGCACCGGAGGACAGCAAGAGACCCAGTACTTC. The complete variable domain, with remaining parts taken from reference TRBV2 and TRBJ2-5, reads EPEVTQTPSHQVTQMGQEVILRCVPISNHLYFYWYRQILGQKVEFLVSFYNNEISEKSEIFDDQFSVERPDGSNFTLKIRSTKLEDSAMYFCASTGGQQETQYFGPGTRLLVL.

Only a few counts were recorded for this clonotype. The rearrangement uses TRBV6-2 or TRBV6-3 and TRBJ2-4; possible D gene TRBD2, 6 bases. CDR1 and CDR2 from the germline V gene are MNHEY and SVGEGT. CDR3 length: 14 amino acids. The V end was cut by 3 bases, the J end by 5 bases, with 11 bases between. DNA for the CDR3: TGTGCCAGCAGTTATCCCCAGCGGGAAAACATTCAGTACTTC. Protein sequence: CASSYPQRENIQYF.

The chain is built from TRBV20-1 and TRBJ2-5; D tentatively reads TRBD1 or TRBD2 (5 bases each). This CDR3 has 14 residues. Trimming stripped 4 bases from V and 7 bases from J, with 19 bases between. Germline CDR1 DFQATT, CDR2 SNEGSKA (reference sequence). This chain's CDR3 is CSAIGGLGVGTQYF. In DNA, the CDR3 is TGCAGTGCTATTGGCGGGCTAGGGGTGGGGACCCAGTACTTC.